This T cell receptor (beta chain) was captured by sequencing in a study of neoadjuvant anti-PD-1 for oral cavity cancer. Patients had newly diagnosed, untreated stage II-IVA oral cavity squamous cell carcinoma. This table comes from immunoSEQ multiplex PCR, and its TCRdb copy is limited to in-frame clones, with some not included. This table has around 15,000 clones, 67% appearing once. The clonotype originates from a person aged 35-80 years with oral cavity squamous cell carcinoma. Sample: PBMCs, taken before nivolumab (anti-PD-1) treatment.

This chain's CDR3 is CASSKWGNTEAFF. For the CDR3, the DNA is TGTGCCAGCAGTAAATGGGGGAACACTGAAGCTTTCTTT. The chain is built from TRBV2 and TRBJ1-1; D is undetermined. Trimming cost V 5 bases and J 1 base, with 8 bases left between them. Germline lookup yields CDR1 SNHLY and CDR2 FYNNEI. CDR3 size: 13 residues.